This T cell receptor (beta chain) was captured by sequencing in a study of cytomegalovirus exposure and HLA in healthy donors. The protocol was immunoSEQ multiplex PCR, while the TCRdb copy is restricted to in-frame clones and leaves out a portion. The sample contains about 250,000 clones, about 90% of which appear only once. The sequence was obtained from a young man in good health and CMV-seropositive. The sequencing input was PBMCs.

CDR3 protein: CASRSGADTQYF. For the CDR3, the DNA is TGCGCCAGCAGAAGCGGAGCAGATACGCAGTATTTT. V usage is TRBV5-1 and J usage is TRBJ2-3, with a tentative D call TRBD2 (5 bases). Germline V gene sequence: CDR1 SGHRS, CDR2 YFSETQ. The CDR3 totals 12 residues. Trimming stripped 5 bases from V and 4 bases from J, with 8 bases between.